The clone carrying this T cell receptor beta chain was counted ten times or more. Documented time point: before trial treatment. These data come from a study of low-dose radiotherapy and immunotherapy resistance in tumors. TRAV- and TRBV-specific primers primed first-strand cDNA, covering alpha and beta chains. TCRs were amplified for roughly 20 PCR cycles with a constant-region primer and V-primer adapter. TCRdb re-called the reads through MiXCR, storing one row per CDR3 protein. The table includes tens of thousands of distinct CDR3 sequences, about 26% detected once. This sample comprised PBMCs, obtained before treatment. The origin of this receptor is a male donor with rectosigmoid adenocarcinoma.

CDR3 residues: CASSYQQNTGELFF. DNA of the CDR3: TGTGCCAGCAGTTACCAACAGAACACCGGGGAGCTGTTTTTT. This sequence joins TRBV6-2 or TRBV6-3 and TRBJ2-2; D call uncertain. Germline CDR1 reads MNHEY; CDR2 reads SVGEGT. V lost 2 bases, J lost 1 base, and 5 bases lay in between. The length of the CDR3 is 14 residues.